This T cell receptor (beta chain) was identified in a study of cytomegalovirus exposure and HLA in healthy donors. General study findings and limits: Later, an analysis showed that TCR beta chains associated with HLA were more clonally expanded than others that were equally common.

The PCR was carried out with 60 Vbeta primers and 13 Jbeta primers. In the source study's methods: Counted up in a later analysis, unique TCR beta chains came to about 80 million, with around 10 million shared. The method was immunoSEQ multiplex PCR; TCRdb's version includes in-frame clones alone and lacks a portion of them. The DNA was the basis for D and trimming; V, J and clone size are from that table. Here the sample spans about 200,000 clones, approximately 80% being singletons. Among the donors, all were healthy bone marrow donors. In regard to this clone: Its antigen is undetermined.

The CDR3 runs to 15 residues. Germline V gene data show CDR1 as MNHEY and CDR2 as SMNVEV (reference sequence). V gave up 8 bases and J gave up 0 bases, with 13 bases separating them. The specimen was PBMCs. This clonotype was obtained from a girl aged 5-17 years in good health and CMV-seronegative. This sequence joins TRBV27 and TRBJ1-4, with D possibly matching TRBD1 (5 bases). CDR3 DNA sequence: TGTGCCAGCGCGAAAGACAGAGCAACTAATGAAAAACTGTTTTTT. Protein product: CASAKDRATNEKLFF.